These T cell receptor beta chains were read from a single sample in a study of T cell responses to AZD1222 COVID-19 vaccine. Only in-frame clones appear in the TCRdb table, and some are missing; sequencing was by immunoSEQ multiplex PCR. The table shows some 150,000 clones, with 88% occurring only once. The sample in question was peripheral blood, obtained on day 0 of AZD1222 vaccination. Source of these receptors: an adult in good health. Both conserved end residues are part of each CDR3. A D gene is named only where the DNA matches it firmly. Size values are once, few and many counts, or a class for expanded clones, and some rows have none.

cdr3_nt cdr3_aa d_call v_call clone_size j_call cdr3_length
TGCGCCAGCAGCGCCGGCCCGGGACAGGGAAAGTTTAGCAATCAGCCCCAGCATTTT CASSAGPGQGKFSNQPQHF TRBD1 TRBV4-1 - TRBJ1-5 19
TGTGCCAGCAGCTTACTAGCGGGGCCCACAGATACGCAGTATTTT CASSLLAGPTDTQYF TRBD2 TRBV7-3 - TRBJ2-3 15
TGTGCCAGCATCTCTGGAAACACCATATATTTT CASISGNTIYF - TRBV28 - TRBJ1-3 11
TGTGCCAGCTATGAAACAGGGGCGTACAATGAGCAGTTCTTC CASYETGAYNEQFF TRBD1 TRBV28 - TRBJ2-1 14
TGTGCCAGCAGTTACCAGACAAGGGACCCCATTCCGTCCCTCCACTTT CASSYQTRDPIPSLHF - TRBV6-5 - TRBJ1-6 16
TGTGCCAGCCGGATTTTGGACAGGGCGGGTGATAAAAAACTGTTTTTT CASRILDRAGDKKLFF TRBD1 TRBV28 - TRBJ1-4 16
TGTGCCAGCAGTGACGAGGGGGGCTCCTACGAGCAGTACTTC CASSDEGGSYEQYF - TRBV6-1 - TRBJ2-7 14
TGTGCCAGTAGTATTGGGACCGTCAATGAAAAACTGTTTTTT CASSIGTVNEKLFF - TRBV19 - TRBJ1-4 14
TGTGCCAGCAGCCCCCAAAAGACGGACAGGGGGCGTCGGTATAATTCACCCCTCCACTTT CASSPQKTDRGRRYNSPLHF - TRBV21-1 - TRBJ1-6 20
TGTGCCAGCAGTGGGGTTATGGGACAGGGGCACTATGGCTACACCTTC CASSGVMGQGHYGYTF TRBD1 TRBV27 - TRBJ1-2 16
TGCGCCAGCAGACACGGAACTGAAGCTTTCTTT CASRHGTEAFF - TRBV5-1 - TRBJ1-1 11
TGTGCCAGCAGCTTACTGGGGATGAACACTGAAGCTTTCTTT CASSLLGMNTEAFF - TRBV7-8 - TRBJ1-1 14
TGTGCCAGCGCCGTGGGACAGGGCGCAACTAATGAAAAACTGTTTTTT CASAVGQGATNEKLFF TRBD1 TRBV7-2 - TRBJ1-4 16
TGTGCCAGCAGCTCCGGGGTCCCTCCACAGTTCTTC CASSSGVPPQFF - TRBV9 - TRBJ2-1 12
TGTGCCATCACCCCGGGACAGGGGACCGGTGGCTACACCTTC CAITPGQGTGGYTF TRBD1 TRBV10-3 - TRBJ1-2 14
TGTGCCAGCAGTGAAAAAATGGACAGGCCTAATGAAAAACTGTTTTTT CASSEKMDRPNEKLFF TRBD1 TRBV2 - TRBJ1-4 16
TGTGCCAGCAGTTCTCTGGGGGGGAACACTGAAGCTTTCTTT CASSSLGGNTEAFF - TRBV6-5 - TRBJ1-1 14
TGCAGTGCTAGTGGGGGACTAGCAGTTTACGAGCAGTACTTC CSASGGLAVYEQYF TRBD2 TRBV20-1 - TRBJ2-7 14
TGCGCCAGCAGCCAGGGGACTGCGGGGGGTAATGAAAAACTGTTTTTT CASSQGTAGGNEKLFF - TRBV4-1 - TRBJ1-4 16
TGTGCCAGCAGTTTAGGGCTCCCCAGATGGCATTTT CASSLGLPRWHF - TRBV27 - TRBJ1-5 12
TGTGCCAGCAGGGCCGGGACAGGGCCTAACTATGGCTACACCTTC CASRAGTGPNYGYTF TRBD1 TRBV2 - TRBJ1-2 15
TGTGCCAGCTCACCAATGGCAGCCCCTTTGGGGGACACTGAAGCTTTCTTT CASSPMAAPLGDTEAFF - TRBV18 - TRBJ1-1 17
TGTGCCAGCAGCTTATTCCCGGCCAGTTACAATGAGCAGTTCTTC CASSLFPASYNEQFF - TRBV7-6 - TRBJ2-1 15
TGTGCCAGCTCAACTTTCCGGGACAGGGGGCATGAGCAGTTCTTC CASSTFRDRGHEQFF TRBD1 TRBV18 - TRBJ2-1 15
TGTGCCTGGAGTGAGAACAACAGAGCCCCCTATGGCTACACCTTC CAWSENNRAPYGYTF - TRBV30 - TRBJ1-2 15
TGTGCCAGCAGCCAAAAGGGGGACGTGGCGGGGTGGAATGAAAAACTGTTTTTT CASSQKGDVAGWNEKLFF - TRBV21-1 - TRBJ1-4 18
TGTGCCAGCAGCTTGAATTGGGACAATTATCAGCCCCAGCATTTT CASSLNWDNYQPQHF - TRBV5-5 - TRBJ1-5 15
TGTGCCAGCAAGAGCGAGGCCACTAATGAAAAACTGTTTTTT CASKSEATNEKLFF - TRBV2 - TRBJ1-4 14
TGTGCCAGCTCACCACTTCCGGCAGATGAAGCTTTCTTT CASSPLPADEAFF - TRBV18 - TRBJ1-1 13
TGTGCCAGCAGCTTGTCTCCCTTGAGGTCTGGAAACACCATATATTTT CASSLSPLRSGNTIYF - TRBV5-5 - TRBJ1-3 16
TGTGCCAGCACCGTGGCCCCGGACTATGGCTACACCTTC CASTVAPDYGYTF - TRBV6-5 - TRBJ1-2 13
TGTGCCAGCAGCTTGGTTCTGCGGAACTACGAGCAGTACTTC CASSLVLRNYEQYF - TRBV5-5 - TRBJ2-7 14
TGCAGCGTTCGGGGCAATGAGCAGTTCTTC CSVRGNEQFF - TRBV29-1 - TRBJ2-1 10
TGTGCCAGCAGCTTAGCTAGGAGTAACTATGGCTACACCTTC CASSLARSNYGYTF - TRBV7-9 - TRBJ1-2 14
TGTGCTAGTGGTTTTTCAGCTAACACTGAAGCTTTCTTT CASGFSANTEAFF - TRBV12-5 - TRBJ1-1 13
TGTGCCAGCAGTCGGGAGATATTCTATGGCTACACCTTC CASSREIFYGYTF - TRBV12-3/TRBV12-4 few TRBJ1-2 13
TGTGCCAGCAGCTCCCGAGTGAGGGACACTGAAGCTTTCTTT CASSSRVRDTEAFF - TRBV5-4 - TRBJ1-1 14
TGTGCCAGCAGCTTAAGTCTAGCGGGGGCTGAGCAGTTCTTC CASSLSLAGAEQFF TRBD2 TRBV7-3 - TRBJ2-1 14
TGTGCCAGCAGGGTCCAAGCCTTCAATGAGCAGTTCTTC CASRVQAFNEQFF - TRBV2 - TRBJ2-1 13
TGTGCCAGCAGTTATCATATCATGAACACTGAAGCTTTCTTT CASSYHIMNTEAFF - TRBV6-5 - TRBJ1-1 14
TGTGCCAGCAGCGAGCAAAGCCAGCCCCAGCATTTT CASSEQSQPQHF - TRBV5-6 - TRBJ1-5 12
TGTGCCAGAAGCTTGGAAGCCGGACAGGAACAAATGAACACTGAAGCTTTCTTT CARSLEAGQEQMNTEAFF TRBD1 TRBV5-3 - TRBJ1-1 18
TGTGCCTGGAGTGGGGCAGAAAAACTGTTTTTT CAWSGAEKLFF - TRBV30 once TRBJ1-4 11
TGTGCCAGCACCCCTCATACAGATACGCAGTATTTT CASTPHTDTQYF - TRBV28 - TRBJ2-3 12
TGTGCCAGCAGTTTAATATCCCACAATCAGCCCCAGCATTTT CASSLISHNQPQHF - TRBV28 once TRBJ1-5 14
TGTGCCAGCAGCCCTTCTCAGAGCTCCTACGAGCAGTACTTC CASSPSQSSYEQYF - TRBV3-1/TRBV3-2 - TRBJ2-7 14
TGTGCCAGCAGCCAAGTTACCAGCTTGATTGGGGGCGGAGCTTTCTTT CASSQVTSLIGGGAFF - TRBV3-1/TRBV3-2 - TRBJ1-1 16
TGTGCCAGCAGCTTAGTCAGGGAAGAGACCCAGTACTTC CASSLVREETQYF - TRBV7-7 once TRBJ2-5 13